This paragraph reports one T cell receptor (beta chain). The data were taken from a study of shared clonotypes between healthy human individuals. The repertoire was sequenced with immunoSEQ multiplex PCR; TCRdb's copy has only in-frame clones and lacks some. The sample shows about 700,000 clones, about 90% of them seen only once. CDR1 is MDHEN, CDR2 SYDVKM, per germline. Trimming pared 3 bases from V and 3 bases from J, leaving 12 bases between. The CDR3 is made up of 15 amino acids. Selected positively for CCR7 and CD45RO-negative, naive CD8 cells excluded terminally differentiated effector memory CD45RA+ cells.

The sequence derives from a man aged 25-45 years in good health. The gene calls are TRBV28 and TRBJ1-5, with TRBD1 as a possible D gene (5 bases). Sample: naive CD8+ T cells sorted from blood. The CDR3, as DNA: TGTGCCAGCAGTTTGTGGCAGGGAGACAATCAGCCCCAGCATTTT. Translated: CASSLWQGDNQPQHF. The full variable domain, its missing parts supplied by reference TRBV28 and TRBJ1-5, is DVKVTQSSRYLVKRTGEKVFLECVQDMDHENMFWYRQDPGLGLRLIYFSYDVKMKEKGDIPEGYSVSREKKERFSLILESASTNQTSMYLCASSLWQGDNQPQHFGDGTRLSIL.